Described below is a single T cell receptor beta chain sequence and its context. Its antigen is not known. A read error may account for a junction end that differs from germline. The PCR employed 60 Vbeta primers together with 13 Jbeta primers. Authors' data handling: An analysis performed later counted 70 million to 90 million unique TCR beta chains (roughly 11 million of them shared). The method was immunoSEQ multiplex PCR; TCRdb's version includes in-frame clones alone and lacks a portion of them. The D gene and trimming were derived from the DNA, and the V and J assignments and clone size from that table. The sample lists 98,000 or so clones, over 60% occurring once. These data belong to a study of cytomegalovirus exposure and HLA in healthy donors. Germline V CDR1 and CDR2: MNHEY, SVGAGI. CDR3 length: 13 residues. These donors, healthy bone marrow donors, were studied. Overall study results and limits: Segments of the TCR beta V type were, in most cases, productive about 90% or about 30% of the time in an earlier analysis. Using a false discovery rate of 0.05, a later analysis showed that approximately 18,000 TCR beta sequences were associated with HLA alleles.

This chain links TRBV6-5 with TRBJ1-5; possibly TRBD1 for D (5 bases). Sequenced: PBMCs. The TCR was taken from a female donor in good health and CMV-seronegative. This CDR3 is CATSGGNRRPRHF. CDR3 sequence (DNA): TGTGCCACCTCTGGGGGGAACCGCCGGCCCCGGCATTTT.